This T cell receptor beta chain came from a study of regulatory T cells in long-lasting Graves disease. A remark on this clonotype: Because it lacks the conserved phenylalanine or tryptophan at the end, this CDR3 is likely a read error.

J lost 5 bases, V lost 4 bases, and 9 bases had no gene match. Germline CDR1 SGHRS, CDR2 YFSETQ. CDR3 length: 14 residues. Time point specified: newly diagnosed GD, antithyroid drugs for less than 3 months. Extracted RNA from PBMCs served as the source of the TCR library. Investigators prepared the TCR beta libraries by applying iRepertoire HTBI primers and Arm-PCR of CDR3 regions. TCRdb independently ran MiXCR on the multiplex PCR reads; one entry per CDR3 protein. In the table there are over 400,000 distinct CDR3 sequences, 14% of which are singletons. These data are also associated with another study on T cells in Graves' hyperthyroidism and ophthalmopathy.

The TCR was taken from a woman in her forties or fifties with Graves disease. The chain joins TRBV5-1 to TRBJ2-7; 7 bases match TRBD2. Sequences were derived from peripheral blood mononuclear cells (PBMCs), sampled at new diagnosis, from a patient treated with antithyroid drugs. The DNA for the CDR3 is TGCGCCAGCAGCCCCGTCCCGCTAGCGGACGAGCAGTACTGC. Translation: CASSPVPLADEQYC.